By its share, the clone carrying this TCR beta chain is large. The TRBV12-4/TRBJ1-2 clonotypes were amplified using barcode primers with ligated adaptors. TCRdb recomputed calls from the multiplex PCR reads with MiXCR, one row per CDR3 protein. The sample consists of 1,000 to 1,500 distinct CDR3 sequences, about 20% of them appearing once. CDR3 size: 13 residues. Deletions cut 1 base from V and 5 bases from J, with 8 bases between. The chain uses TRBV12-3 or TRBV12-4 and TRBJ1-2, with no clear D. Source material: memory CD4+ T cells sorted from blood. Subset: memory CD4+ T cells, CD4+CD45RO+CD25-. This receptor was taken from a female donor with breast cancer. The CDR3 sequence is CASSLGREYGYTF. The DNA of the CDR3 is TGTGCCAGCAGTTTAGGTAGGGAGTATGGCTACACCTTC.